Detailed here is one T cell receptor (beta chain). These data are taken from a study of CD8 T cells in Susac syndrome. cDNA came from roughly 0.5 to 1 ug RNA primed by random hexamers. TCRdb re-called the immunoSEQ multiplex PCR reads with MiXCR, one entry per CDR3 protein. The sample has about 180,000 distinct CDR3 sequences; roughly 94% are singletons. This CDR3 is built from 13 residues. V was clipped by 5 bases and J by 4 bases, with 12 bases between them. The germline CDR1 and CDR2 sequences are SSHAT and FNYEAQ (reference sequence). Sequenced material: CD4+ T cells from PBMCs. This chain joins TRBV7-7 and TRBJ2-7; D may match TRBD1 or TRBD2 (6 bases each). This receptor was obtained from a human donor with Susac syndrome. CDR3 nucleotides: TGTGCCAGCAGCCGCGGGACACTTTACGAGCAGTACTTC. This gives the protein CASSRGTLYEQYF.